This T cell receptor (beta chain) was sequenced in a study of CD8 T cells in ankylosing spondylitis. Study results and limitations: The disease-linked clones had a CD8+ phenotype and low blood frequencies.

The V gene's germline CDR1 is MDHEN and CDR2 SYDVKM. This CDR3 spans 19 amino acids. Trimming removed 5 bases at V and 4 bases at J, with 29 bases between. The TCR beta libraries were generated through quantitative 5'-RACE incorporating molecular barcodes. TCRdb reanalysed the 5' RACE reads using MiXCR and keeps one entry per CDR3 protein. The repertoire holds tens of thousands of distinct CDR3 sequences, with roughly 5% as singletons. This clonotype was seen ten or more times. As yet, its antigen is unknown. The genes are TRBV28 and TRBJ1-2; D not certain. Sequencing input: blood, either unsorted or a sorted T cell fraction (not recorded which). The sequence was obtained from a male donor with ankylosing spondylitis or in good health (not recorded which). The CDR3 is CASSPPHGRRTSYGYGYTF. DNA of the CDR3: TGTGCCAGCAGTCCCCCCCACGGGAGACGAACGTCATACGGCTATGGCTACACCTTC.